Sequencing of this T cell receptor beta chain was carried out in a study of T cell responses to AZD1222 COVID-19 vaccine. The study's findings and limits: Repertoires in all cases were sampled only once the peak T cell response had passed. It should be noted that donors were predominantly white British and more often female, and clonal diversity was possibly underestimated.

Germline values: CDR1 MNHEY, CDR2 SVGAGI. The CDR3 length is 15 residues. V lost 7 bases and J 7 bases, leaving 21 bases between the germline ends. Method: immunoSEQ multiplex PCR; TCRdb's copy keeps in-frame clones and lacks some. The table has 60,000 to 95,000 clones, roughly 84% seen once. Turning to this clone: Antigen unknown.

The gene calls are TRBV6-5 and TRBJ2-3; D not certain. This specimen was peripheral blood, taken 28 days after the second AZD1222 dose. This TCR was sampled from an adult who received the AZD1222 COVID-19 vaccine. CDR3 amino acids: CASTAADRLSYTQYF. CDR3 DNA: TGTGCCAGCACTGCGGCGGACCGCCTTTCGTATACGCAGTATTTT.